This T cell receptor (beta chain) was recorded in a study of T cells after yellow fever vaccination. Study details: SMART-Seq v4 Ultra Low Input prepared the low-cell-number fractions.

Study conclusions and caveats: The secondary response was weaker, and its peak arrived faster, on day 5 versus 15. A limited proportion of clonotypes was detected within both the CD4 and CD8 compartments.

For TCR, cDNA came from 5'RACE template switching, which added a universal primer site and UMIs. TCRdb ran MiXCR on the 5' RACE reads and lists one entry per CDR3 protein. The data contain just over 250,000 distinct CDR3 sequences, 5.2% of them singletons. This clonotype was seen a handful of times. Its antigen is not identified. This CDR3 is 18 amino acids long. Trimming at V came to 4 bases and at J to 0 bases, leaving 7 bases not matched to a gene. The germline V gene encodes CDR1 LNHDA and CDR2 SQIVND (reference sequence). This sequence joins TRBV19 and TRBJ2-6; 9 bases are a match to TRBD1. The receptor's source is a young man who received the YFV17D yellow fever vaccine. The sequencing used CD4+ T cells sorted from PBMCs, collected on the day of the yellow fever booster vaccination. Here the CDR3 DNA reads TGTGCCAGTAGTAAACCGGGACAGGGATACTCTGGGGCCAACGTCCTGACTTTC. Translating gives CASSKPGQGYSGANVLTF. Combining the CDR3 with reference TRBV19 and TRBJ2-6 gives the whole variable domain DGGITQSPKYLFRKEGQNVTLSCEQNLNHDAMYWYRQDPGQGLRLIYYSQIVNDFQKGDIAEGYSVSREKKESFPLTVTSAQKNPTAFYLCASSKPGQGYSGANVLTFGAGSRLTVL.